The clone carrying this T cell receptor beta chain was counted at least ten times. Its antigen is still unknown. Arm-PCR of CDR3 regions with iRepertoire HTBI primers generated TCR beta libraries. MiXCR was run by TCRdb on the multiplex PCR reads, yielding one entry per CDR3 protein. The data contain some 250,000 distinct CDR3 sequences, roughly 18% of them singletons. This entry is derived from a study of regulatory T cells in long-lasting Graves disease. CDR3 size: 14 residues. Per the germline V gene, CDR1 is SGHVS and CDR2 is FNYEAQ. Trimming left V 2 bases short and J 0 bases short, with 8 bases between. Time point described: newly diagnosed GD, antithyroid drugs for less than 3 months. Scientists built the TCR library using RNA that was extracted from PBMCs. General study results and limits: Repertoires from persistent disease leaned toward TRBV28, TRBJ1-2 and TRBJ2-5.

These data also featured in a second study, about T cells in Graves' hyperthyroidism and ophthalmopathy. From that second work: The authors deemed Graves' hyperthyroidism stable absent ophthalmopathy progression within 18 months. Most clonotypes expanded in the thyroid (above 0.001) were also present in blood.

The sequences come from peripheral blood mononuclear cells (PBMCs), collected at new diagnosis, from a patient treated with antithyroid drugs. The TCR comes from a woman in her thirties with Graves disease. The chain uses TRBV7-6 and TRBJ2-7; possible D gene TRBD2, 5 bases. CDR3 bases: TGTGCCAGCAGCTTACCTAGCCGCTCCTACGAGCAGTACTTC. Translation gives CASSLPSRSYEQYF. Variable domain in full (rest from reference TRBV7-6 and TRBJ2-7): GAGVSQSPRYKVTKRGQDVALRCDPISGHVSLYWYRQALGQGPEFLTYFNYEAQQDKSGLPNDRFSAERPEGSISTLTIQRTEQRDSAMYRCASSLPSRSYEQYFGPGTRLTVT.